A single sample gave rise to the 26 T cell receptor beta chains below, sequenced in a study of PD-1 blockade in classical Hodgkin lymphoma. As for time point: cycle 4 day 1 (C4D1), after 6 weeks of nivolumab. Every patient relapsed after autologous stem cell transplantation, and brentuximab vedotin exposure varied. It was by magnetic negative selection that CD4+ T cells were purified from thawed PBMCs. The data were produced by immunoSEQ multiplex PCR, yet TCRdb's version contains in-frame clones alone and is incomplete. The sample lists about 27,000 clones; 75% to 90% were seen once. Sequences were derived from CD4+ T cells from blood, sampled before the fourth cycle of nivolumab. The receptor source for this set is a human donor with classical Hodgkin lymphoma.

The rearrangement joins TRBV11-2 to TRBJ2-1; D gene ambiguous. The V gene lost 0 bases and the J gene lost 10 bases, with 10 bases spanning the gap. Germline assignment: CDR1 SGHAT and CDR2 FQNNGV. This CDR3 is built from 13 residues. CDR3 bases: TGTGCCAGCAGCTTAGATCCGGTAGTCGAGCAGTTCTTC. Protein product: CASSLDPVVEQFF.

The CDR3 coding sequence is TGTGCCTGGAGTGTGAACAGCCCGGGTTATACGCAGTATTTT. This gives the protein CAWSVNSPGYTQYF. V is TRBV30 and J is TRBJ2-3, with no clear D. This CDR3 has 14 residues. Trimming stripped 0 bases from V and 7 bases from J, with 14 bases between. Germline V lookup: CDR1 GTSNPN, CDR2 SVGIG (reference sequence). The variable domain in full, with the rest retrieved from reference TRBV30 and TRBJ2-3, is SQTIHQWPATLVQPVGSPLSLECTVEGTSNPNLYWYRQAAGRGLQLLFYSVGIGQISSEVPQNLSASRPQDRQFILSSKKLLLSDSGFYLCAWSVNSPGYTQYFGPGTRLTVL.

CDR3 in DNA: TGTGCCAGCAGCTTAGGTGGACTAGCGGGAGGCGAGCAGTACTTC. The encoded protein is CASSLGGLAGGEQYF. The chain carries TRBV5-6 and TRBJ2-7; 14 nucleotides align to TRBD2. Germline loops: CDR1 SGHDT, CDR2 YYEEEE. The CDR3 loop spans 15 amino acids. V lost 2 bases and J lost 6; bases outside the gene matches: 4.

The chain couples TRBV28 to TRBJ1-5; TRBD1 is a possible D gene (6 bases). The CDR3 totals 16 residues. V was cut by 7 bases and J by 3 bases, with 19 bases left in between. Germline assignment: CDR1 MDHEN and CDR2 SYDVKM. The CDR3 region is CASIRGQTIFNQPQHF. CDR3 DNA sequence: TGTGCCAGCATAAGAGGACAGACTATATTCAATCAGCCCCAGCATTTT.

Written as DNA, the CDR3 is TGTGCCAGCAGGCGGGAACCAGGGACCCAGTACTTC. Protein: CASRREPGTQYF. The V and J genes are TRBV6-4 and TRBJ2-5, with a possible D match to TRBD2 (6 bases). The V end lost 6 bases, the J end lost 7 bases, and 12 bases lay between the germline ends. Germline CDR1 reads MRHNA; CDR2 reads SNTAGT. This CDR3 is built from 12 residues.

Turning to this clone: Other DNA sequences in this sample translate to the same CDR3. The V and J genes are TRBV6-5 and TRBJ2-7; TRBD2 aligns across 9 bases. The CDR3 totals 15 residues. The germline V gene encodes CDR1 MNHEY and CDR2 SVGAGI. After removal of 6 bases from V and 5 bases from J, the junction contained 11 bases not matched to a gene. DNA of the CDR3: TGTGCCAGCAGACTTAGCGGGAGAACGTCTCACGAGCAGTACTTC. Its translation is CASRLSGRTSHEQYF.

This CDR3 is CAWSEQGRGQPQHF. The CDR3 nucleotides read TGTGCCTGGAGTGAACAGGGACGAGGTCAGCCCCAGCATTTT. The chain combines TRBV30 with TRBJ1-5, with D tentatively TRBD1 (6 bases). The V end lost 1 base, the J end lost 6 bases, and 13 bases lay between the germline ends. CDR1 is GTSNPN, CDR2 SVGIG, per germline (reference sequence). The CDR3 length is 14 residues.

This clone showed up just a few times. The chain is built from TRBV30 and TRBJ1-2; TRBD1 matches 9 bases. Losses at the gene ends were 5 bases for V and 2 bases for J; bases not matched to a gene: 9. The CDR3 is 15 amino acids. The V gene's germline CDR1 is GTSNPN and CDR2 SVGIG (reference sequence). CDR3 nucleotide sequence: TGTGCCTGGGGTGGGACAGGGCGTGAAAACTATGGCTACACCTTC. Residues: CAWGGTGRENYGYTF. The whole variable domain, filled in from reference TRBV30 and TRBJ1-2, reads SQTIHQWPATLVQPVGSPLSLECTVEGTSNPNLYWYRQAAGRGLQLLFYSVGIGQISSEVPQNLSASRPQDRQFILSSKKLLLSDSGFYLCAWGGTGRENYGYTFGSGTRLTVV.

The chain links TRBV11-2 to TRBJ2-5; weak D call: TRBD2 (5 bases). The CDR3 spans 15 residues. V dropped 3 bases and J dropped 3 bases, with 14 bases sitting between them. Germline assignment: CDR1 SGHAT and CDR2 FQNNGV. CDR3 bases: TGTGCCAGCAGCTTTACTAGGACCAGAGAAGAGACCCAGTACTTC. Protein: CASSFTRTREETQYF.

Worth noting for this clone: Other DNA sequences of this sample code for an identical CDR3. This chain's CDR3 is CASSPQGQGNTEAFF. The CDR3 nucleotides read TGTGCCAGTAGTCCCCAAGGACAGGGGAACACTGAAGCTTTCTTT. The gene calls are TRBV19 and TRBJ1-1; TRBD1 matches at 8 bases. CDR1 is LNHDA and CDR2 is SQIVND in the germline V gene (reference sequence). Losses at the gene ends were 5 bases for V and 1 base for J; bases not matched to a gene: 6. The CDR3 totals 15 residues.

The gene calls are TRBV6-6 and TRBJ2-1; 8 bases are a match to TRBD1. This CDR3 is built from 14 residues. The germline V gene has CDR1 MNHNY and CDR2 SVGAGI (reference sequence). With 7 bases clipped from V and 3 bases from J, the junction kept 5 bases outside the gene matches. CDR3 coding DNA: TGTGCCAGCAAGGCAGGGGGCTTCTACAATGAGCAGTTCTTC. It codes for CASKAGGFYNEQFF.

This chain links TRBV28 with TRBJ1-4, with D perhaps TRBD1 (6 bases). This CDR3 comprises 15 residues. CDR1 MDHEN and CDR2 SYDVKM come from the germline V gene. Between the trimmed V and J ends, which lost 6 bases and 4 bases, there was a span of 15 bases. The CDR3 DNA follows: TGTGCCAGCAGCCCTCGGGGGCCTAATAATGAAAAACTGTTTTTT. Amino acid sequence: CASSPRGPNNEKLFF.

CDR3 nucleotide sequence: TGTGCCAGCAGCTTAGCGGGGAAGGACGAGCAGTACTTC. Its translation: CASSLAGKDEQYF. The J gene is TRBJ2-7, the V gene TRBV7-9, with D uncertain. The germline gives CDR1 SEHNR, CDR2 FQNEAQ (reference sequence). V shed 0 bases and J shed 5 bases, with 8 bases lying between them. This CDR3 spans 13 amino acids.

In this sample, this clone turned up a few times. The rearrangement joins TRBV27 to TRBJ1-2; D call uncertain. This CDR3 comprises 14 residues. The germline CDR1 and CDR2 sequences are MNHEY and SMNVEV (reference sequence). The V gene lost 3 bases and the J gene lost 0 bases, with 8 bases spanning the gap. CDR3 in amino acids: CASSLKGANYGYTF. The CDR3 bases are TGTGCCAGCAGTTTGAAGGGAGCTAACTATGGCTACACCTTC.

This clone came up once. The J gene is TRBJ1-1, the V gene TRBV5-1; no firm D call. CDR1 is SGHRS, CDR2 YFSETQ, per germline. Trimming took 0 bases from V and 5 from J, leaving 2 bases between them. This CDR3 has 11 residues. For the CDR3, the DNA is TGCGCCAGCAGCTTGGAAACTGAAGCTTTCTTT. It translates to CASSLETEAFF.

V and J are TRBV5-1 and TRBJ2-2; D remains unclear. This CDR3 comprises 16 residues. V gave up 0 bases and J gave up 0 bases, with 9 bases separating them. Per the germline V gene, CDR1 is SGHRS and CDR2 is YFSETQ. The CDR3 nucleotides are TGCGCCAGCAGCTTGGTTGCGGTTGCGAACACCGGGGAGCTGTTTTTT. Protein product: CASSLVAVANTGELFF.

The chain has TRBV6-1 and TRBJ2-3, with 9 bases fitting TRBD1. There are 16 residues in the CDR3. CDR1 is MNHNS and CDR2 is SASEGT in the germline V gene. With V trimmed by 4 bases and J by 4 bases, 9 bases remained unmatched. CDR3 loop: CASSVGQGGSPDTQYF. The CDR3 nucleotides are TGTGCCAGCAGTGTGGGACAGGGAGGTTCCCCAGATACGCAGTATTTT.

V gene TRBV19 combines with J gene TRBJ2-1; TRBD1 agrees at 9 bases. The CDR3 covers 15 residues. The germline CDR1 and CDR2 sequences are LNHDA and SQIVND (reference sequence). J gave up 8 bases and V 3 bases, and 8 bases lay outside the gene matches. This chain's CDR3 is CASSIQGTGNYEQFF. Written as DNA, the CDR3 is TGTGCCAGTAGTATCCAGGGGACAGGGAACTATGAGCAGTTCTTC.

This clone has just a few counts. The chain uses TRBV19 and TRBJ1-1, with 7 nucleotides matching TRBD1. The germline V gene has CDR1 LNHDA and CDR2 SQIVND (reference sequence). Trimming at V came to 4 bases and at J to 4 bases, leaving 6 bases not matched to a gene. CDR3 length: 14 residues. The CDR3 coding sequence is TGTGCCAGTAGTACAAGGGACAGCTTCACTGAAGCTTTCTTT. Translated, it gives CASSTRDSFTEAFF.

This chain connects TRBV7-2 to TRBJ1-2, with D possibly matching TRBD1 (5 bases). Trimming cost V 3 bases and J 1 base, with 6 bases left between them. This CDR3 is 13 amino acids long. Germline-derived CDR1 and CDR2 are SGHTA and FQGNSA. Here the CDR3 reads CASSFDSNYGYTF. DNA for the CDR3: TGTGCCAGCAGCTTTGACAGTAACTATGGCTACACCTTC.

The gene calls are TRBV6-6 and TRBJ1-5; 8 bases are a match to TRBD1. The CDR3 spans 15 residues. Germline CDR1 is MNHNY and CDR2 is SVGAGI (reference sequence). Unmatched junction bases numbered 8, after V lost 6 bases and J lost 4 bases. CDR3 nucleotides: TGTGCCAGCAGCCGCGACAGGGGTCCGAATCAGCCCCAGCATTTT. It translates to CASSRDRGPNQPQHF.

This rearrangement joins TRBV10-3 to TRBJ1-5, with unresolved D. This CDR3 comprises 14 residues. Trimming removed 10 bases from V and 7 bases from J, with 20 bases in between. Germline loops: CDR1 ENHRY, CDR2 SYGVKD. CDR3 region: CATTRAPGDQPQHF. CDR3 bases: TGTGCCACCACAAGGGCCCCGGGTGACCAGCCCCAGCATTTT.

The chain employs TRBV19 and TRBJ2-6, with 11 nucleotides matching TRBD1. Losses at the gene ends were 6 bases for V and 3 bases for J; bases not matched to a gene: 7. CDR1 is LNHDA, CDR2 SQIVND, per germline (reference sequence). This CDR3 contains 17 residues. The CDR3: CASSLRTGGRGANVLTF. The CDR3 nucleotides are TGTGCCAGTAGCCTAAGGACAGGGGGCCGTGGGGCCAACGTCCTGACTTTC.

V gene TRBV18 combines with J gene TRBJ1-1; no definite D call. This CDR3 region has 15 residues. Germline V gives CDR1 KGHSH, CDR2 LQKENI. V dropped 5 bases and J dropped 7 bases, with 20 bases sitting between them. As DNA, the CDR3 is TGTGCCAGCTCATATTGGGTGGCCAGCGAGATTGAAGCTTTCTTT. Its protein product is CASSYWVASEIEAFF. The full variable domain, rest sourced from reference TRBV18 and TRBJ1-1, is NAGVMQNPRHLVRRRGQEARLRCSPMKGHSHVYWYRQLPEEGLKFMVYLQKENIIDESGMPKERFSAEFPKEGPSILRIQQVVRGDSAAYFCASSYWVASEIEAFFGQGTRLTVV.

J is TRBJ2-1 and V is TRBV10-3, with 12 bases that match TRBD2. The CDR3 consists of 15 residues. Germline-derived CDR1 and CDR2 are ENHRY and SYGVKD. The ends lost 4 bases at V and 7 bases at J; junction bases unmatched: 5. CDR3: CAISGGGTSGNEQFF. The CDR3 coding sequence is TGTGCCATCAGTGGGGGGGGGACTAGCGGGAATGAGCAGTTCTTC.

This clone was detected once. The chain carries TRBV7-8 and TRBJ1-1; 7 bases map to TRBD1. Per the germline V gene, CDR1 is SGHVS and CDR2 is FQNEAQ. The CDR3 totals 15 residues. The trim removed 5 bases at V and 0 bases at J, leaving 6 bases unmatched. CDR3 bases: TGTGCCAGCAGCCCCCAGGGACAGCTGAACACTGAAGCTTTCTTT. The encoded protein is CASSPQGQLNTEAFF.